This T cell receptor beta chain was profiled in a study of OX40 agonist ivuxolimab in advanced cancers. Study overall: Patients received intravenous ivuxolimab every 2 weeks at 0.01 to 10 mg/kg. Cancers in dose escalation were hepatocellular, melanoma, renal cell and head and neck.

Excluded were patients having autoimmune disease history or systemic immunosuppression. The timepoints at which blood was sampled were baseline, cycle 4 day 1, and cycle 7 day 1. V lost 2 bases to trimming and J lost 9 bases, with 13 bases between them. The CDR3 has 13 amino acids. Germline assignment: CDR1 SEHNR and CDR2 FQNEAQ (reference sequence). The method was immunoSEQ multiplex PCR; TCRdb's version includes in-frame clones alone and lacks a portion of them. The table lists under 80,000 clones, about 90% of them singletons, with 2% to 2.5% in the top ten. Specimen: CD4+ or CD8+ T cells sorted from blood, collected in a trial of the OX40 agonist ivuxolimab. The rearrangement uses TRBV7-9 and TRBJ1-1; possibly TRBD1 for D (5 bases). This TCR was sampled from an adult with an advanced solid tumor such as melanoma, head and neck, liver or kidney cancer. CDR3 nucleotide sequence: TGTGCCAGCAGCTTAACGACAGCGATGAAAGCTTTCTTT. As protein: CASSLTTAMKAFF. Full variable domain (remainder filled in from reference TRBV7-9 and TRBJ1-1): DTGVSQNPRHKITKRGQNVTFRCDPISEHNRLYWYRQTLGQGPEFLTYFQNEAQLEKSRLLSDRFSAERPKGSFSTLEIQRTEQGDSAMYLCASSLTTAMKAFFGQGTRLTVV.